This T cell receptor (beta chain) was retrieved from a study of cytomegalovirus exposure and HLA in healthy donors. This clone was seen repeatedly, ten times or more. Antigen: not known. CDR1 and CDR2 (germline): SSHAT, FNYEAQ (reference sequence). The germline V and J ends were trimmed by 0 bases and 4 bases, with 4 bases remaining between them. The CDR3 extends over 13 amino acids. The PCR made use of 60 Vbeta and 13 Jbeta primers. Only in-frame clones appear in the TCRdb table, and some are missing; sequencing was by immunoSEQ multiplex PCR. The sample shows some 41,000 clones, more than 45% of them seen only once. Findings and caveats of the study: Diagnosis of cytomegalovirus status made by the classifier reportedly showed high specificity and sensitivity. Researchers reported in a later analysis that common viral pathogens appeared linked to several top clusters. In a later analysis, DRB1 alleles had the most associated TCRs; HLA-C alleles the fewest. Trimming of TCR beta V- and J-genes showed a link, identified in a later analysis, to a missense DCLRE1C variant.

The J gene is TRBJ1-5, the V gene TRBV7-7; D uncertain. The specimen was PBMCs. This sequence was found in a man in his fifties or sixties in good health and CMV-seronegative. The CDR3 sequence is CASSLAQNQPQHF. Written as DNA, the CDR3 is TGTGCCAGCAGCTTAGCTCAGAATCAGCCCCAGCATTTT. The full variable domain, completed using reference TRBV7-7 and TRBJ1-5, is GAGVSQSPRYKVTKRGQDVTLRCDPISSHATLYWYQQALGQGPEFLTYFNYEAQPDKSGLPSDRFSAERPEGSISTLTIQRTEQRDSAMYRCASSLAQNQPQHFGDGTRLSIL.